This TCR beta chain appears in the sequencing data of a study of T-cell reconstitution after alpha-beta-depleted transplantation in children. This sample's TCRbeta library carried unique molecular identifier barcodes. Via MiXCR, TCRdb re-called the PCR reads, giving one row per CDR3 protein. The data hold roughly 200,000 distinct CDR3 sequences, with roughly 10% observed a single time. This clonotype has more than one count but fewer than ten. The CDR3 length is 12 residues. Germline V gene lookup returns CDR1 SNHLY and CDR2 FYNNEI. The V gene lost 8 bases and the J gene lost 8 bases, with 13 bases spanning the gap.

The clonotype comes from a human donor who donated a stem cell graft to a child with acute lymphoblastic leukemia. The source material was PBMCs from the stem cell graft donor, sampled from the stem cell graft. The chain joins TRBV2 to TRBJ2-4; D not certain. The CDR3 DNA sequence: TGTGCCAGCTCTTATGCGGAGCACATTCAGTACTTC. Translating it yields CASSYAEHIQYF.